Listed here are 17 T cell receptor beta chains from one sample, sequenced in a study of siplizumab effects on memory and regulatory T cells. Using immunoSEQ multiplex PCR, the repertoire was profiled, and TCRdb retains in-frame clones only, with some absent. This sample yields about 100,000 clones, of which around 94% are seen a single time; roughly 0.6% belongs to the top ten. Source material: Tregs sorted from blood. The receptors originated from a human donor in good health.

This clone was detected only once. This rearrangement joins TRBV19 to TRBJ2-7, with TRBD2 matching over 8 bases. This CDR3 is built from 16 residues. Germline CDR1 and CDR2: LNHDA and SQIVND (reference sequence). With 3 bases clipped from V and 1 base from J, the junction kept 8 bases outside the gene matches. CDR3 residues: CASSMGALAGSYEQYF. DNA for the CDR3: TGTGCCAGTAGTATGGGGGCCTTAGCGGGATCCTACGAGCAGTACTTC.

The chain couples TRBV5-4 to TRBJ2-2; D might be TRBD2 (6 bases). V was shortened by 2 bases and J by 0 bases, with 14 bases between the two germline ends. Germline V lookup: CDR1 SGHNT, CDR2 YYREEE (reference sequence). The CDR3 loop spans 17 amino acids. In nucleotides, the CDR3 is TGTGCCAGCAGCTTTTTACGGTGGAGGGCGAACACCGGGGAGCTGTTTTTT. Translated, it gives CASSFLRWRANTGELFF. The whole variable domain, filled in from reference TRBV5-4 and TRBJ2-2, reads ETGVTQSPTHLIKTRGQQVTLRCSSQSGHNTVSWYQQALGQGPQFIFQYYREEENGRGNFPPRFSGLQFPNYSSELNVNALELDDSALYLCASSFLRWRANTGELFFGEGSRLTVL.

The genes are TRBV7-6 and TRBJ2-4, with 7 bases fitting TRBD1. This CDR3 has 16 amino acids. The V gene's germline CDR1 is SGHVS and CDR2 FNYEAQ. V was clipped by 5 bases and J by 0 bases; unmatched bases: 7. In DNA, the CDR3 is TGTGCCAGCAGCCCACAGGGGCGAATAGCCAAAAACATTCAGTACTTC. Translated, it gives CASSPQGRIAKNIQYF.

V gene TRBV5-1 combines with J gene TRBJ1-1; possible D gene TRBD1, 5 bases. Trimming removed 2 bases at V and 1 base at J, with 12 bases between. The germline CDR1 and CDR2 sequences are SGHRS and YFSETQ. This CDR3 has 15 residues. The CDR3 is CASSLGPQANTEAFF. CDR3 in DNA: TGCGCCAGCAGCTTAGGGCCACAGGCGAACACTGAAGCTTTCTTT. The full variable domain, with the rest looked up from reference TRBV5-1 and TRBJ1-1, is KAGVTQTPRYLIKTRGQQVTLSCSPISGHRSVSWYQQTPGQGLQFLFEYFSETQRNKGNFPGRFSGRQFSNSRSEMNVSTLELGDSALYLCASSLGPQANTEAFFGQGTRLTVV.

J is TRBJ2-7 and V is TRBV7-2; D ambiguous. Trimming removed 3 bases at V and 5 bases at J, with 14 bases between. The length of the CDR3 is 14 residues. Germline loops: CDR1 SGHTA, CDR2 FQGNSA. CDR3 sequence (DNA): TGTGCCAGCAGCTTTACTCACTACAGAAACGAGCAGTACTTC. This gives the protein CASSFTHYRNEQYF. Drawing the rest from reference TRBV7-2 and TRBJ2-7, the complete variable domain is GAGVSQSPSNKVTEKGKDVELRCDPISGHTALYWYRQSLGQGLEFLIYFQGNSAPDKSGLPSDRFSAERTGGSVSTLTIQRTQQEDSAVYLCASSFTHYRNEQYFGPGTRLTVT.

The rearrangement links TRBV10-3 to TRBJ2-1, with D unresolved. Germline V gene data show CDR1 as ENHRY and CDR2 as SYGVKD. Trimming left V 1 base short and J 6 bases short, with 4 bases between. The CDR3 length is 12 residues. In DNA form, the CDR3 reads TGTGCCATCAGTGAGTTGGCCAATGAGCAGTTCTTC. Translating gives CAISELANEQFF.

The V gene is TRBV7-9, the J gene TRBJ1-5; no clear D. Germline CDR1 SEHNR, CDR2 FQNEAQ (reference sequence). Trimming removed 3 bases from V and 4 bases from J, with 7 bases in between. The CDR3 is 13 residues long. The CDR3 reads CASSFEWNQPQHF. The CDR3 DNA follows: TGTGCCAGCAGCTTTGAGTGGAATCAGCCCCAGCATTTT.

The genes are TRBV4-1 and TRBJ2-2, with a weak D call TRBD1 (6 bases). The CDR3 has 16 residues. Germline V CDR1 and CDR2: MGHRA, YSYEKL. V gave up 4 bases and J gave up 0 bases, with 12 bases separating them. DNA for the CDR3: TGCGCCAGCAGCCGCCGCCGGACAGCGAACACCGGGGAGCTGTTTTTT. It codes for CASSRRRTANTGELFF.

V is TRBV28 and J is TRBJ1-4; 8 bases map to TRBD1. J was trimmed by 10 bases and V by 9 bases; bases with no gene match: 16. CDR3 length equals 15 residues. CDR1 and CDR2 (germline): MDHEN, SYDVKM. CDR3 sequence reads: CASRRPTGGFVKLFF. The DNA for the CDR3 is TGTGCCAGTCGTCGACCTACAGGGGGATTCGTAAAACTGTTTTTT.

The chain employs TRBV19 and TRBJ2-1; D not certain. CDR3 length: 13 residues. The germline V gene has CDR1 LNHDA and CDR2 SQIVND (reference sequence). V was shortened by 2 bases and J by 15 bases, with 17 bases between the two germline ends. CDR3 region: CASSIIGESLSFF. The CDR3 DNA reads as TGTGCCAGTAGTATAATCGGCGAAAGCCTGTCGTTCTTC. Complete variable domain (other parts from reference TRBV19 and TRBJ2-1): DGGITQSPKYLFRKEGQNVTLSCEQNLNHDAMYWYRQDPGQGLRLIYYSQIVNDFQKGDIAEGYSVSREKKESFPLTVTSAQKNPTAFYLCASSIIGESLSFFGPGTRLTVL.

As DNA, the CDR3 is TGTGCCAGCAGTTTCTTGGGAGGGCAGCCCCAGCATTTT. It specifies CASSFLGGQPQHF. The V gene is TRBV28, the J gene TRBJ1-5; no clear D. Germline lookup yields CDR1 MDHEN and CDR2 SYDVKM. Trimming took off 3 bases at V and 7 bases at J, with 10 bases between the two ends. The CDR3 is made up of 13 amino acids. The variable domain in full, completed from reference TRBV28 and TRBJ1-5, reads DVKVTQSSRYLVKRTGEKVFLECVQDMDHENMFWYRQDPGLGLRLIYFSYDVKMKEKGDIPEGYSVSREKKERFSLILESASTNQTSMYLCASSFLGGQPQHFGDGTRLSIL.

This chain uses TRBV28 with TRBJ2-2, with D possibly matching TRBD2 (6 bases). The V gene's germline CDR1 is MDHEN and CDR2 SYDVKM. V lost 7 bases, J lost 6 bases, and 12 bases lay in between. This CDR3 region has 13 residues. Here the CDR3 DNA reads TGTGCCAGCATCGAATCGGGGGCCGGGGAGCTGTTTTTT. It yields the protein CASIESGAGELFF.

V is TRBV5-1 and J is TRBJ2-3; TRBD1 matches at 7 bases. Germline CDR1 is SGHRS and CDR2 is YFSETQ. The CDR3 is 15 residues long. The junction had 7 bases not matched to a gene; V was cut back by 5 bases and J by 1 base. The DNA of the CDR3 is TGCGCCAGCAGGAAAACAGGGGAAGGCACAGATACGCAGTATTTT. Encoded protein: CASRKTGEGTDTQYF.

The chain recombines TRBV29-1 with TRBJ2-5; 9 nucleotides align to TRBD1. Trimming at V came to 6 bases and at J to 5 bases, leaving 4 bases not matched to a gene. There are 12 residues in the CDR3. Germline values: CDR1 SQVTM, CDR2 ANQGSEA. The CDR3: CSVETGGETQYF. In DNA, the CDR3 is TGCAGCGTAGAGACAGGGGGGGAGACCCAGTACTTC.

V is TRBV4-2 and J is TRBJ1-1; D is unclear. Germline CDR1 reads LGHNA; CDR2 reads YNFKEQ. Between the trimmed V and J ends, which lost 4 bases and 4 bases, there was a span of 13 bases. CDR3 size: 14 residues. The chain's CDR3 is CASSPLGKSTEAFF. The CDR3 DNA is TGTGCCAGCAGCCCCCTAGGGAAGAGCACTGAAGCTTTCTTT.

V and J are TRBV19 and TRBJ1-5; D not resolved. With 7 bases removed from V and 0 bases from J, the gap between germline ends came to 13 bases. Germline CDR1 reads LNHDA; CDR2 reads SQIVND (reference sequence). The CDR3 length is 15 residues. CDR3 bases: TGTGCCAGTACCCTAAGACACAATAGCAATCAGCCCCAGCATTTT. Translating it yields CASTLRHNSNQPQHF. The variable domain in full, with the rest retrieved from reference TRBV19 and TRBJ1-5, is DGGITQSPKYLFRKEGQNVTLSCEQNLNHDAMYWYRQDPGQGLRLIYYSQIVNDFQKGDIAEGYSVSREKKESFPLTVTSAQKNPTAFYLCASTLRHNSNQPQHFGDGTRLSIL.

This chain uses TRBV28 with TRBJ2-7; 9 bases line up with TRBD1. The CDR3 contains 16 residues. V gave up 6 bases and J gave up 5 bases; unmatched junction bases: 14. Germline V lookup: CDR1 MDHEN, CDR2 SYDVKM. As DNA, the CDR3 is TGTGCCAGCAGCCCTCGTCCCGGGACAGGGCCCAACGAGCAGTACTTC. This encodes CASSPRPGTGPNEQYF.